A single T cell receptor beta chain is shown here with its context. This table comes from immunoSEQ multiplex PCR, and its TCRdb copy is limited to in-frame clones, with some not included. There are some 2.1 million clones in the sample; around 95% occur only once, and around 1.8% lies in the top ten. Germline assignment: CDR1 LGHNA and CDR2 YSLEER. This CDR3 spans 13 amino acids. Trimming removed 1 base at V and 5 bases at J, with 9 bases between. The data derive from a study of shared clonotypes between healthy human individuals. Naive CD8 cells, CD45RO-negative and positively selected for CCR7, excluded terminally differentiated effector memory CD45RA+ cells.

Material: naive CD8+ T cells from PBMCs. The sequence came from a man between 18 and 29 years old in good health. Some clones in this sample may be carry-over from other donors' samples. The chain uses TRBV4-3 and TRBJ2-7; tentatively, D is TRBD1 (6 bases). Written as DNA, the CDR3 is TGCGCCAGCAGCCAAGGGACAGTACACGAGCAGTACTTC. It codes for CASSQGTVHEQYF.